This T cell receptor (beta chain) was documented in a study of blood T cells in healthy people across ages. CDR1 LNHNV and CDR2 YYDKDF come from the germline V gene (reference sequence). The CDR3 spans 15 residues. V was trimmed by 1 base and J by 6 bases, leaving 13 bases between them. Combining a sample-barcoded 5' primer with a J-beta primer mix, a second PCR ran for about 6 to 12 cycles. Individual samples furnished no less than 2.5 million CDR3-containing paired-end reads apiece. TCRdb reanalysed the 5' RACE reads using MiXCR and keeps one entry per CDR3 protein. The sample consists of roughly 1.6 million distinct CDR3 sequences, about 31% of them appearing once. Overall study results and limits: The study regarded diversity estimates from one million T cells as underestimates.

Peripheral blood from each donor was collected in a volume of 9.5 to 10 milliliters. Extraction yielded at least 6 micrograms of total RNA per sample. Concerning this clonotype: The target antigen is unknown.

The sequence was collected from a woman under 40 in good health. The sequencing input was blood. V and J are TRBV15 and TRBJ1-5; D is ambiguous. CDR3 nucleotides: TGTGCCACCAGCAGAGGTTCGGGCGACGGTCAGCCCCAGCATTTT. This gives the protein CATSRGSGDGQPQHF.